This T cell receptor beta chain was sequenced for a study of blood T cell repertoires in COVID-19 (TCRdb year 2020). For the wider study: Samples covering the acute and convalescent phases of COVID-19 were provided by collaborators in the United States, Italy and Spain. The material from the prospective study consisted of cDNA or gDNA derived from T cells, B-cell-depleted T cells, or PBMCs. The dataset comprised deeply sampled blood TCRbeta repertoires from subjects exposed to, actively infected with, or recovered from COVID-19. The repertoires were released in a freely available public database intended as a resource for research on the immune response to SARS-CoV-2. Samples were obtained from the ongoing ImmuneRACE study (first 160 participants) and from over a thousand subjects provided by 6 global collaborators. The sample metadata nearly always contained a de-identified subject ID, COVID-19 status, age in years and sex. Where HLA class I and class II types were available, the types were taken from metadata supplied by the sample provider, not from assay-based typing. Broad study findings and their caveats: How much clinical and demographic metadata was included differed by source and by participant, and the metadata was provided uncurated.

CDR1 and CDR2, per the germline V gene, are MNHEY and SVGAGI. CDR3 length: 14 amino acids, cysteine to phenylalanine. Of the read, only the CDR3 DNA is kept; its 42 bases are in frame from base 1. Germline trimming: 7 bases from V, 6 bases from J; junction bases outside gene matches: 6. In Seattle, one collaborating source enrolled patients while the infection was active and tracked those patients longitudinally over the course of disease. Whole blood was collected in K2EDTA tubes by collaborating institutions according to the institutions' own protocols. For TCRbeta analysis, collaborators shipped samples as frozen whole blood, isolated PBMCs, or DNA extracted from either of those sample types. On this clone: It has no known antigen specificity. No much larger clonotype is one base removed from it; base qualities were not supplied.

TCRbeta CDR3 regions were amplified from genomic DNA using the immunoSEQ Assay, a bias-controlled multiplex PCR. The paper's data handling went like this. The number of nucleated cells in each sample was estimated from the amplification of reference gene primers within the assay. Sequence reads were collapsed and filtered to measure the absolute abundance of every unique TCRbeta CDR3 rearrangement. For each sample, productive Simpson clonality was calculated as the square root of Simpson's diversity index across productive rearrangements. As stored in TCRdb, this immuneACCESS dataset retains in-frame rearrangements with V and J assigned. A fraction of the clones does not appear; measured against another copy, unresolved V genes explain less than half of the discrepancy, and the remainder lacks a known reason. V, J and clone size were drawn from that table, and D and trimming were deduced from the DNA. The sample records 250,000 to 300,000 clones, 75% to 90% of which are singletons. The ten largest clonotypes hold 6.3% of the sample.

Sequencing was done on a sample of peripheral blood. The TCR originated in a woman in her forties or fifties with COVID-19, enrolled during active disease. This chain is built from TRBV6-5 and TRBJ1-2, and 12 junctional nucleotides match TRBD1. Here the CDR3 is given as CASMPGQGAHGYTF. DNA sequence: TGTGCCAGCATGCCGGGACAGGGGGCGCATGGCTACACCTTC.